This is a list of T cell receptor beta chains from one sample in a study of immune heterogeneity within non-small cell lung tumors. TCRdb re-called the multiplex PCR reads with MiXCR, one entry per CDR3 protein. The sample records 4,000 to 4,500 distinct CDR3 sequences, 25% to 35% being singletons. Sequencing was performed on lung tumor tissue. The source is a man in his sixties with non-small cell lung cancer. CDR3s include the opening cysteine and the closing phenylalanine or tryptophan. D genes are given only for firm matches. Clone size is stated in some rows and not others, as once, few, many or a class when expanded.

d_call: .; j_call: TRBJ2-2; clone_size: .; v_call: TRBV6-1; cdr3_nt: TGTGCCAGCAGTTTGGGGGTCCTTGACACCGGGGAGCTGTTTTTT; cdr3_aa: CASSLGVLDTGELFF
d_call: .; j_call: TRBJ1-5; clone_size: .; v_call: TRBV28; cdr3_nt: TGTGCCAGCAGTCCCCCCGGGACCTTAAGCGGTCAGCCCCAGCATTTT; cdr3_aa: CASSPPGTLSGQPQHF
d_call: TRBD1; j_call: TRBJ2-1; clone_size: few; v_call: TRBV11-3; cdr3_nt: TGTGCCAGCAGCTACGGCCAGGGGGATGAGCAGTTCTTC; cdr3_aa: CASSYGQGDEQFF
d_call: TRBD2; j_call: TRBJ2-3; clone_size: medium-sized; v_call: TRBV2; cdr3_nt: TGTGCCAGCAGTGAAGCTAGCGGGAGGGCAGATACGCAGTATTTT; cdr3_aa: CASSEASGRADTQYF
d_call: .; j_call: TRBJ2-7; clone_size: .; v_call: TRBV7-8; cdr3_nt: TGTGCCAGCAGCTTAGAGAACGGAAAATCCTACGAGCAGTACTTC; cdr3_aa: CASSLENGKSYEQYF
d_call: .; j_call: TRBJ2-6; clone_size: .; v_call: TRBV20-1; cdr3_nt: TGCAGTGCCAGGTCTGCCTCTGGGGCCAACGTCCCGACTTTC; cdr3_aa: CSARSASGANVPTF
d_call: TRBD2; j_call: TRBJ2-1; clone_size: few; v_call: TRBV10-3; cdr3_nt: TGTGCCATCGCCTGGGAGGGAGTGGATGAGCAGTTCTTC; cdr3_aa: CAIAWEGVDEQFF
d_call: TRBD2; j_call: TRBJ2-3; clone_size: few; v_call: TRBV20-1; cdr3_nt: TGCAGTGCTAGAGGGACTGTAGCGGGAGACCCTACCACAGATACGCAGTATTTT; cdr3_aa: CSARGTVAGDPTTDTQYF
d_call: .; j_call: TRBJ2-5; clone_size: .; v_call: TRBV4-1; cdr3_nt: TGCGCCAGCAGCCGAGTGGTCCAGGAGCAAGAGACCCAGTACTTC; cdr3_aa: CASSRVVQEQETQYF
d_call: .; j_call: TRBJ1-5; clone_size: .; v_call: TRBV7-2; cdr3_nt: TGTGCCAGCAGCTTACAGGGTTCTCAGCCCCAGCATTTT; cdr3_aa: CASSLQGSQPQHF
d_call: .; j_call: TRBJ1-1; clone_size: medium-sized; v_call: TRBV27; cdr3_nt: TGTGCCAGCGGGCGGAACACTGAAGCTTTCTTT; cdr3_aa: CASGRNTEAFF
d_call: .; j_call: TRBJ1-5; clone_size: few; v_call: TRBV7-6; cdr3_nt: TGTGCGTCTCAGGGGAGGAATCAGCCCCAGCATTTT; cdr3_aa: CASQGRNQPQHF
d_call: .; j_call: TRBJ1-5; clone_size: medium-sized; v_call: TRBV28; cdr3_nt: TGTGCCAGCAGTTCCCAAACCAGGGACGGGGGTTATCAGCCCCAGCATTTT; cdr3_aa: CASSSQTRDGGYQPQHF
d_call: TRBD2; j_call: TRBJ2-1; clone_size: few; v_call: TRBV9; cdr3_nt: TGTGCCAGCAGCGTAGGAGGGAGGGAGGGCCTGGATGAGCAGTTCTTC; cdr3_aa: CASSVGGREGLDEQFF
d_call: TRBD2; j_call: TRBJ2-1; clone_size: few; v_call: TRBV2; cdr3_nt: TGTGCCAGCAGTGAAAATCTAGCGGGAGGCACTGAGCAGTTCTTC; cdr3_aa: CASSENLAGGTEQFF
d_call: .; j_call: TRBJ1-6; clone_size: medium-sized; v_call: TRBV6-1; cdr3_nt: TGTGCCAGCAGTTTCGCCGGTTCACCCCTCCACTTT; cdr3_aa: CASSFAGSPLHF
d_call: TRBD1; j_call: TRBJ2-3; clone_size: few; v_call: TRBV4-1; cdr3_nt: TGCGCCAGCAGCCAAGACCCTGACAGGGGGCAGGGGGATACGCAGTATTTT; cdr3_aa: CASSQDPDRGQGDTQYF